Below, one TCR beta chain is given with its context. Its antigen is currently not known. Per-base qualities were not stored, and no clone one base away is much larger. Measured from the cysteine to the phenylalanine, the CDR3 is 13 residues long. The only DNA kept is the CDR3, 39 bases in frame from the first base. Between the V and J ends, shortened by 0 bases and 7 bases respectively, the junction contains 10 bases. CDR1 and CDR2 are read off the germline V gene as SGHDN and FVKESK. The data belong to a study of T cell responses to AZD1222 COVID-19 vaccine (dated by TCRdb to the early 2020s). Regarding the research as a whole: TCR sequencing covered about 230 trial participants: approximately 200 given two doses of AZD1222 and around 26 given two doses of MenACWY control vaccine. Trial participants were enrolled by age into 18-55, 56-69 and 70-plus year subgroups, with around 150, 28 and 57 TCR-sequenced participants respectively.

Study-wide findings and limitations: In the small 56-69-year group, the increase in depth fell short of significance, most likely because of low power. Only a handful of AZD1222 recipients were SARS-CoV-2 seropositive at baseline, limiting conclusions about previously exposed vaccinees. The whole spike protein was spanned by vaccine-associated CD4 TCRs, and dominant responses were seen in regions 160-218 and 743-854. Reportedly, close to half of the unique spike-specific TCRs recognized epitopes lying outside the regions that are mutated in the B.1.351 and B.1.1.7 variants. After two AZD1222 doses, both the breadth and the depth of spike-specific TCRs were significantly higher than at day 0 and than in MenACWY recipients. Most participants were white British and females outnumbered males, and the authors suggested that clonal diversity may have been underestimated. No day 14 peak-response samples were available, so repertoires were characterized only after the peak T cell response.

The label giving this sample's time point can be read as: about 28 days (+/-7) after the second vaccine dose. Because spike-specific TCR depth and breadth did not differ between the two schedules, AZD1222 recipients who got a second dose at roughly 4 weeks were pooled with those who got a second dose at roughly 12 weeks. The vaccinee samples were drawn from two UK trials, COV001 and COV002, one of which was a single-blind randomized controlled phase 2/3 trial testing AZD1222 (ChAdOx1 nCoV-19) in healthy adults. For TCRbeta chain sequencing, PBMC samples from trial participants were taken at day 0 and at day 28 after the second dose. The CDR3 regions of human TCRbeta chains were subjected to immunosequencing. The original methods were these. TCRs in the repertoires were matched against a reference library of SARS-CoV-2-specific TCRs that had been generated with the MIRA antigen-specificity platform. Breadth was defined as the fraction of unique TCRs that were SARS-CoV-2-associated. Depth was defined as the fraction of total T cells that were SARS-CoV-2-associated. Using the MIRA data, each spike-specific TCR was mapped to the spike region that the TCR reacts to and placed in a CD4 or CD8 class. Log10-transformed breadth and depth values were compared by one-way ANOVA with Sidak's multiple comparisons tests. Held by TCRdb, this immuneACCESS table contains in-frame sequences only and omits some clones. Under half of the omission traces to an unresolved V gene where checked; the cause of the rest is unknown. That table supplies the V and J calls and clone size; D and trimming were determined from the DNA. The sample yields roughly 270,000 clones; approximately 94% were counted once. The ten largest account for 0.55% of the sample.

The rearranged chain carries TRBV14 and TRBJ2-7; the D gene cannot be named for sure. This clonotype originated in an adult who received the AZD1222 COVID-19 vaccine. The material was peripheral blood, obtained 28 days after the second AZD1222 dose. The bases read TGTGCCAGCAGCCAAGAGGAAAAGACAGAGCAGTACTTC. Translated, this gives CASSQEEKTEQYF.